A single sample gave rise to the 18 T cell receptor beta chains below, sequenced in a study of blood T cell repertoires in COVID-19. Profiled with immunoSEQ multiplex PCR; TCRdb holds only in-frame clones, not every one. The table records 60,000 to 70,000 clones, approximately 83% of them present only once. The sequenced sample consisted of peripheral blood. These receptors all stem from a woman in her sixties or seventies with acute or convalescent COVID-19.

V usage is TRBV7-9 and J usage is TRBJ1-1; 9 bases are shared with TRBD1. Germline V lookup: CDR1 SEHNR, CDR2 FQNEAQ (reference sequence). CDR3 size: 15 residues. The V segment lost 4 bases and the J segment 1 base; nucleotides outside the gene matches: 4. The CDR3: CASSSWTGANTEAFF. The CDR3 DNA reads TGTGCCAGCAGCTCATGGACAGGGGCGAACACTGAAGCTTTCTTT.

The V gene is TRBV5-5, the J gene TRBJ2-1; 7 bases are shared with TRBD2. The germline gives CDR1 SGHKS, CDR2 YYEKEE (reference sequence). Trimming removed 4 bases from V and 6 bases from J; junction bases left unmatched: 4. The length of the CDR3 is 13 residues. For the CDR3, the DNA is TGTGCCAGCAGCCACCGACTAGCCAATGAGCAGTTCTTC. It specifies CASSHRLANEQFF.

V and J are TRBV5-8 and TRBJ1-5, with 9 nucleotides matching TRBD1. The junction had 8 bases not matched to a gene; V was cut back by 4 bases and J by 6 bases. Germline CDR1 SGHTS, CDR2 YDEGEE. The CDR3 consists of 15 residues. The chain's CDR3 is CASSTGQGRGQPQHF. Here the CDR3 DNA reads TGTGCCAGCAGCACAGGACAGGGGCGCGGTCAGCCCCAGCATTTT.

The chain has TRBV7-5 and TRBJ2-1; no check of the table's D call, TRBD2, against the DNA was made. TRBV7-5 is classified as a pseudogene. The CDR3 contains 21 residues. The CDR3 region is CARSFYFLRGPDLVCKDEQFF. In nucleotides, the CDR3 is TGTGCCAGAAGCTTCTATTTTCTCCGCGGTCCTGATCTCGTTTGTAAGGATGAGCAGTTCTTC.

V gene TRBV15 combines with J gene TRBJ1-5, with TRBD1 as a possible D gene (5 bases). In germline, CDR1 is LNHNV, CDR2 YYDKDF (reference sequence). The length of the CDR3 is 15 residues. The V end lost 0 bases, the J end lost 6 bases, and 12 bases lay between the germline ends. In nucleotides, the CDR3 is TGTGCCACCAGCAGAGATCACGGGGGTTTTCAGCCCCAGCATTTT. Translation gives CATSRDHGGFQPQHF. Full variable domain (outside the CDR3, taken from reference TRBV15 and TRBJ1-5): DAMVIQNPRYQVTQFGKPVTLSCSQTLNHNVMYWYQQKSSQAPKLLFHYYDKDFNNEADTPDNFQSRRPNTSFCFLDIRSPGLGDTAMYLCATSRDHGGFQPQHFGDGTRLSIL.

CDR3 loop: CASSQDTGQGESGYTF. The DNA of the CDR3 is TGTGCCAGCAGCCAAGACACGGGACAGGGGGAGTCTGGCTACACCTTC. The rearrangement uses TRBV3-1 (or the pseudogene TRBV3-2) and TRBJ1-2; 11 bases match TRBD1. CDR3 length equals 16 residues. CDR1 and CDR2 from the germline V gene are LGHDT and YNNKEL (reference sequence). Trimming at V came to 0 bases and at J to 7 bases, leaving 7 bases not matched to a gene.

V is TRBV5-4 and J is TRBJ2-7, with 10 bases lining up with TRBD2. This CDR3 spans 14 amino acids. V dropped 4 bases and J dropped 9; count of bases not matched to a gene: 10. Looked up from germline, CDR1 is SGHNT and CDR2 is YYREEE (reference sequence). CDR3 coding DNA: TGTGCCAGCAGCAGTAGCGGGAGGTCAATGACGCAGTACTTC. It specifies CASSSSGRSMTQYF.

V gene TRBV19 combines with J gene TRBJ1-4; 8 nucleotides agree with TRBD1. Germline CDR1 is LNHDA and CDR2 is SQIVND (reference sequence). This CDR3 region has 14 residues. The V gene end was trimmed by 6 bases and the J gene end by 8 bases; junction bases not matched to a gene: 8. The CDR3 sequence: CASSLDRGAEKLFF. The CDR3 DNA is TGTGCCAGTAGCCTAGACAGGGGTGCCGAAAAACTGTTTTTT. Based on the CDR3 plus reference TRBV19 and TRBJ1-4, the full variable domain is DGGITQSPKYLFRKEGQNVTLSCEQNLNHDAMYWYRQDPGQGLRLIYYSQIVNDFQKGDIAEGYSVSREKKESFPLTVTSAQKNPTAFYLCASSLDRGAEKLFFGSGTQLSVL.

The chain employs TRBV29-1 and TRBJ2-7, with 13 bases identical to TRBD2. CDR3 size: 12 residues. The V gene end was trimmed by 7 bases and the J gene end by 4 bases; junction bases not matched to a gene: 1. Germline-derived CDR1 and CDR2 are SQVTM and ANQGSEA. DNA of the CDR3: TGCAGCGGGACTAGCGGGAGTTACGAGCAGTACTTC. Translation: CSGTSGSYEQYF.

This sequence joins TRBV5-5 and TRBJ2-7; 8 nucleotides agree with TRBD2. V trimming: 4 bases; J trimming: 3 bases; junction bases outside the gene matches: 9. CDR3 length: 15 amino acids. Germline CDR1 reads SGHKS; CDR2 reads YYEKEE (reference sequence). The CDR3 spells CASSRSGGGVYEQYF. The DNA of the CDR3 is TGTGCCAGCAGCCGGAGCGGGGGAGGTGTCTACGAGCAGTACTTC.

The chain employs TRBV6-5 and TRBJ1-2; D possibly corresponds to TRBD1 (5 bases). V lost 6 bases and J lost 0, with 8 bases in between. The germline V gene encodes CDR1 MNHEY and CDR2 SVGAGI. This CDR3 spans 13 amino acids. CDR3: CASRTGSNYGYTF. In DNA, the CDR3 is TGTGCCAGCAGAACAGGTTCTAACTATGGCTACACCTTC.

The chain employs TRBV5-6 and TRBJ1-5; maybe TRBD1 (6 bases). CDR1 SGHDT and CDR2 YYEEEE come from the germline V gene. The CDR3 runs 14 residues. The germline V and J ends were trimmed by 4 bases and 5 bases, with 13 bases remaining between them. Here the CDR3 DNA reads TGTGCCAGCAGCATACAGGGTGGAGATCAGCCCCAGCATTTT. This gives the protein CASSIQGGDQPQHF. The variable domain in full, with the rest retrieved from reference TRBV5-6 and TRBJ1-5, is DAGVTQSPTHLIKTRGQQVTLRCSPKSGHDTVSWYQQALGQGPQFIFQYYEEEERQRGNFPDRFSGHQFPNYSSELNVNALLLGDSALYLCASSIQGGDQPQHFGDGTRLSIL.

This clone was counted only a few times. Other DNA sequences in the sample encode the same CDR3. The rearrangement joins TRBV24-1 to TRBJ2-5, with 11 bases matching TRBD2. Losses at the gene ends were 4 bases for V and 2 bases for J; bases not matched to a gene: 5. CDR3 length: 16 residues. Germline assignment: CDR1 KGHDR and CDR2 SFDVKD. The CDR3 DNA is TGTGCCACCAGTGACCCTATAGCGGGAGGGCAAGAGACCCAGTACTTC. This translates into CATSDPIAGGQETQYF.

The gene calls are TRBV7-2 and TRBJ1-2, with 9 bases lining up with TRBD1. The CDR3 is 14 amino acids. V shed 4 bases, J shed 2 bases, and the junction held 2 bases outside the gene matches. The germline gives CDR1 SGHTA, CDR2 FQGNSA. CDR3 nucleotides: TGTGCCAGCAGCTCACAGGGGGCAAACTATGGCTACACCTTC. Protein: CASSSQGANYGYTF.

The chain couples TRBV2 to TRBJ1-4, with a weak D call TRBD1 (6 bases). This CDR3 is built from 14 residues. The V end lost 5 bases, the J end lost 3 bases, and 10 bases lay between the germline ends. CDR1 and CDR2 (germline): SNHLY, FYNNEI. CDR3 nucleotide sequence: TGTGCCAGCAGTATCAGGGGACCTAATGAAAAACTGTTTTTT. It translates to CASSIRGPNEKLFF.

This sequence joins TRBV11-2 and TRBJ2-1; TRBD2 aligns across 10 bases. V shed 1 base, J shed 9 bases, and the junction held 6 bases outside the gene matches. CDR1 is SGHAT, CDR2 FQNNGV, per germline. CDR3 length equals 15 residues. CDR3 DNA sequence: TGTGCCAGCAGCTTAGGGCTAGCGGGAGTGGGTGAGCAGTTCTTC. Encoded protein: CASSLGLAGVGEQFF.

The chain recombines TRBV14 with TRBJ2-5, with D perhaps matching TRBD1 (5 bases). Trimming stripped 6 bases from V and 2 bases from J, with 19 bases between. Per germline, CDR1 SGHDN and CDR2 FVKESK. The CDR3 spans 16 residues. The CDR3 loop is CASSQYKGVKQETQYF. The CDR3 DNA follows: TGTGCCAGCAGTCAATACAAAGGGGTGAAACAAGAGACCCAGTACTTC.

CDR3 protein: CASSHRQGRTEAFF. CDR3 coding DNA: TGCGCCAGCAGCCACAGACAGGGACGTACTGAAGCTTTCTTT. The V gene is TRBV23-1, the J gene TRBJ1-1, with 7 bases that match TRBD1. TRBV23-1 belongs to the ORF category, with a function that is uncertain. After removal of 6 bases from V and 5 bases from J, the junction contained 9 bases not matched to a gene. The CDR3 contains 14 residues.